Listed below are T cell receptor beta chains from one sample, sequenced in a study of T cell changes during pregnancy in multiple sclerosis. Assay: immunoSEQ multiplex PCR; the TCRdb copy retains only in-frame clones and omits some. The table records approximately 100,000 clones, around nine tenths of them present only once. Source: peripheral blood, taken in the second trimester of pregnancy. These receptors came from a female donor with multiple sclerosis, enrolled in a pregnancy study. CDR3s include the opening cysteine and the closing phenylalanine or tryptophan. Fields, in order: V gene, D gene, J gene, clone size, CDR3 protein, CDR3 DNA. The D gene is left open where the match is weak. Where a row states a size, it is once, few, many or the class of an expanded clone; other rows omit it.

TRBV7-6	TRBD1	TRBJ1-3	-	CASSPTRTGGGNTIYF	TGTGCCAGCAGCCCCACTCGGACAGGGGGCGGAAACACCATATATTTT
TRBV5-8	-	TRBJ2-3	-	CASSPAGADTQYF	TGTGCCAGCAGCCCGGCAGGGGCAGATACGCAGTATTTT
TRBV5-5	-	TRBJ2-6	once	CASSFVQVPSGANVLTF	TGTGCCAGCAGCTTTGTGCAGGTCCCCTCTGGGGCCAACGTCCTGACTTTC
TRBV19	TRBD1	TRBJ1-1	-	CASSGQGHTEAFF	TGTGCCAGTAGTGGACAGGGGCACACTGAAGCTTTCTTT
TRBV6-1	TRBD2	TRBJ2-3	-	CASSESSGATDTQYF	TGTGCCAGCAGTGAGTCTAGCGGGGCAACAGATACGCAGTATTTT
TRBV5-1	TRBD2	TRBJ2-5	-	CASSFQRGSPETQYF	TGCGCCAGCAGCTTCCAACGCGGGAGCCCAGAGACCCAGTACTTC
TRBV9	-	TRBJ1-2	-	CASSVGGLAYGYTF	TGTGCCAGCAGCGTCGGGGGGCTTGCCTATGGCTACACCTTC
TRBV11-3	TRBD2	TRBJ2-2	once	CASSPWTSGEGTGELFF	TGTGCCAGCAGCCCATGGACTAGCGGAGAGGGGACCGGGGAGCTGTTTTTT
TRBV4-1	-	TRBJ2-1	-	CASSQVGSYNEQFF	TGCGCCAGCAGCCAAGTTGGCTCGTACAATGAGCAGTTCTTC
TRBV7-3	-	TRBJ1-5	-	CASSLAGNSNQPQHF	TGTGCCAGCAGCTTGGCGGGAAATAGCAATCAGCCCCAGCATTTT
TRBV11-2	-	TRBJ1-2	-	CASSKGGYGYTF	TGTGCCAGCAGCAAAGGGGGCTATGGCTACACCTTC